This is a list of T cell receptor beta chains from one sample in a study of T cell responses to AZD1222 COVID-19 vaccine. Measured with immunoSEQ multiplex PCR; TCRdb has only the in-frame clones, and not every one. The table lists 25,000 to 35,000 clones, 78% of them singletons. Sample: peripheral blood, taken on day 0 of AZD1222 vaccination. These receptors were taken from an adult in good health. The CDR3 runs from the conserved cysteine through the conserved F or W. The D gene is left open where the match is weak. Some rows mark clone size as missing; the rest say once, few, many or name a class of expanded clone.

TRBV11-2	15	TRBD2	TRBJ2-1	-	TGTGCCAGCAGCTTGACTAGCGGGGCCTACAATGAGCAGTTCTTC	CASSLTSGAYNEQFF
TRBV4-2	19	-	TRBJ1-2	once	TGTGCCAGCAGCCAAGAATGGGTGGTTGTTGGAGCGACAGTCTATGGCTACACCTTC	CASSQEWVVVGATVYGYTF
TRBV7-2	15	-	TRBJ1-2	-	TGTGCCAGCAGCTTAACTTCCGGGATAGCAGGTGGCTACACCTTC	CASSLTSGIAGGYTF
TRBV6-1	17	-	TRBJ1-3	-	TGTGCCAGCAGTGAAATCGAAATCAGGAGCTCTGGAAACACCATATATTTT	CASSEIEIRSSGNTIYF
TRBV7-3	16	TRBD2	TRBJ2-1	few	TGTGCCAGCAGCCAAGGACTAGCGGGAGGGTACAATGAGCAGTTCTTC	CASSQGLAGGYNEQFF
TRBV28	12	TRBD1	TRBJ1-2	-	TGTGCCAGCACGGGACAGGTTGGTGGCTACACCTTC	CASTGQVGGYTF
TRBV5-6	15	-	TRBJ2-4	-	TGTGCCAGCAGCTACGGACTAGGGGGCAAAAACATTCAGTACTTC	CASSYGLGGKNIQYF
TRBV19	15	-	TRBJ1-5	-	TGTGCCAGTAGTATACGTGGGGCTGGCAATCAGCCCCAGCATTTT	CASSIRGAGNQPQHF
TRBV5-1	15	-	TRBJ1-2	-	TGCGCCAGCAGCATGAACCCGACCGCTGGCTATGGCTACACCTTC	CASSMNPTAGYGYTF
TRBV4-1	15	-	TRBJ2-2	-	TGCGCCAGCAGCCAAGAGCGACTCTACACCGGGGAGCTGTTTTTT	CASSQERLYTGELFF
TRBV7-7	15	TRBD2	TRBJ2-2	-	TGTGCTAGCAGCATCGGGACTAGCGGTACCGGGGAGCTGTTTTTT	CASSIGTSGTGELFF
TRBV5-4	13	-	TRBJ2-1	-	TGTGCCAGCAGCTTCAACCGAGGCAATGAGCAGTTCTTC	CASSFNRGNEQFF
TRBV6-5	15	-	TRBJ1-2	-	TGTGCCAGCAGTTACGGTCAGACAGTGGGGAGCGGCTACACCTTC	CASSYGQTVGSGYTF
TRBV7-9	13	-	TRBJ1-1	-	TGTGCCAGCAGCTTCACAGTGAACACTGAAGCTTTCTTT	CASSFTVNTEAFF
TRBV19	15	TRBD2	TRBJ2-1	large	TGTGCCAGTAGTCAGACTAGCGGCTCCTACAATGAGCAGTTCTTC	CASSQTSGSYNEQFF
TRBV7-2	15	TRBD2	TRBJ2-5	-	TGTGCCAGCAGCTTAGTCCGGGAGGGAGCAGAGACCCAGTACTTC	CASSLVREGAETQYF
TRBV28	15	-	TRBJ2-2	-	TGTGCCAGCAGTTTACTGGGCAGCCGGTCGAGGGAGCTGTTTTTT	CASSLLGSRSRELFF